These T cell receptor beta chains were read from a single sample in a study of blood T cell repertoires in COVID-19. Repertoires were generated with immunoSEQ multiplex PCR, while TCRdb's copy carries only in-frame clones and drops some. In the table there are around 300,000 clones, roughly 91% of which are singletons. The sequenced sample consisted of peripheral blood. These receptors were obtained from a middle-aged man with active or convalescent COVID-19. Each CDR3 is given with its conserved first and last residue. The D gene is left open where the match is weak. A clone size is listed for some rows: how often the clone was seen (once, few, many), or a class if it is expanded.

j_call d_call clone_size v_call cdr3_aa cdr3_nt
TRBJ1-5 TRBD1 NA TRBV10-2 CASSWTGEQPQHF TGCGCCAGCAGTTGGACAGGGGAACAGCCCCAGCATTTT
TRBJ2-5 NA NA TRBV7-2 CASSLAERETQYF TGTGCCAGCAGCTTAGCCGAGAGGGAGACCCAGTACTTC
TRBJ2-3 TRBD2 NA TRBV11-3 CASSRGLAGGYISGTDTQYF TGTGCCAGCAGCCGGGGACTAGCGGGAGGTTACATATCAGGCACAGATACGCAGTATTTT
TRBJ1-1 NA NA TRBV6-2/TRBV6-3 CASSVRGSTNTEAFF TGTGCCAGCAGCGTTCGAGGGAGTACGAACACTGAAGCTTTCTTT
TRBJ1-2 TRBD1 NA TRBV5-1 CASSTGQGYGYTF TGCGCCAGCAGCACCGGACAGGGTTATGGCTACACCTTC
TRBJ2-7 NA few TRBV3-1/TRBV3-2 CASSPPGATPPYEQYF TGTGCCAGCAGCCCTCCAGGGGCGACCCCACCCTACGAGCAGTACTTC
TRBJ1-2 NA NA TRBV20-1 CSASEGVVYYGYTF TGCAGTGCTAGTGAAGGAGTGGTCTACTATGGCTACACCTTC
TRBJ2-1 NA NA TRBV7-9 CASSLEGRQGQFF TGTGCCAGCAGCTTAGAGGGGCGCCAGGGGCAGTTCTTC
TRBJ1-5 TRBD1 NA TRBV19 CATTGTGGSQPQHF TGTGCCACAACCGGGACAGGGGGCAGTCAGCCCCAGCATTTT
TRBJ2-1 TRBD2 NA TRBV4-1 CASSQDLMSGGVYNEQFF TGCGCCAGCAGCCAAGATTTGATGTCGGGGGGGGTTTACAATGAGCAGTTCTTC
TRBJ2-5 NA NA TRBV7-2 CASSLAVGAETQYF TGTGCCAGCAGCTTAGCAGTGGGGGCGGAGACCCAGTACTTC
TRBJ2-6 NA once TRBV5-4 CASTYGGSGANVLTF TGTGCCAGCACTTACGGGGGCTCTGGGGCCAACGTCCTGACTTTC
TRBJ1-2 NA few TRBV19 CASSNSAYGYTF TGTGCCAGTAGTAACAGTGCGTATGGCTACACCTTC
TRBJ1-1 TRBD1 NA TRBV12-3/TRBV12-4 CASRQTGGSEAFF TGTGCCAGCAGGCAAACAGGGGGATCTGAAGCTTTCTTT
TRBJ2-1 NA NA TRBV18 CASSPPGPNEQFF TGTGCCAGCTCACCACCGGGGCCCAATGAGCAGTTCTTC
TRBJ2-1 TRBD2 NA TRBV28 CASSVGLAAALNEQFF TGTGCCAGCAGTGTCGGACTAGCGGCGGCCCTAAATGAGCAGTTCTTC
TRBJ2-5 TRBD1 NA TRBV5-4 CASSFGTDQSKYF TGTGCCAGCAGCTTCGGGACAGACCAATCAAAGTACTTC